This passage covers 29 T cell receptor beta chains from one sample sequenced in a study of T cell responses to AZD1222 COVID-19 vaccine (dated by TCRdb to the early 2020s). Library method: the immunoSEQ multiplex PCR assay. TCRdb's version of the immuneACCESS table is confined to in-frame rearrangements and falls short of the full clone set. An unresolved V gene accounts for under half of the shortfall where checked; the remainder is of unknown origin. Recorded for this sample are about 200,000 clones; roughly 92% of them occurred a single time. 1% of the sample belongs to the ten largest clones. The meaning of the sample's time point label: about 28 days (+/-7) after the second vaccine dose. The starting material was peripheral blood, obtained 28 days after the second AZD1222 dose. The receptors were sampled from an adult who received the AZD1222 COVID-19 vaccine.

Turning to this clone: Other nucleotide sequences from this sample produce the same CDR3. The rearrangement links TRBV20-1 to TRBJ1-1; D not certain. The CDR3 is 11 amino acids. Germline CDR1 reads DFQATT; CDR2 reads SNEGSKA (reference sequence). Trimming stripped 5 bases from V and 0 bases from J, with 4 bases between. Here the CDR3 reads CSALLNTEAFF. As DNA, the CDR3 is TGCAGTGCTTTACTGAACACTGAAGCTTTCTTT.

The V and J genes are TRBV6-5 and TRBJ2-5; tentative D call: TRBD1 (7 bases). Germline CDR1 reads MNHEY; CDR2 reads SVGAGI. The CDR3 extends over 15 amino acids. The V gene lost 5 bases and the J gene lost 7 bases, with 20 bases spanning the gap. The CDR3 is CASSSRQGGEGTQYF. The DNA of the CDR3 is TGTGCCAGCAGTAGCCGGCAGGGGGGAGAGGGGACCCAGTACTTC.

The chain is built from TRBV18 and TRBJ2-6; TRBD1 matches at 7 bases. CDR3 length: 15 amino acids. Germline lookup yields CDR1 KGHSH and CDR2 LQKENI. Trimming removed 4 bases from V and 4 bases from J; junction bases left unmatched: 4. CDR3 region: CASSRQGVGANVLTF. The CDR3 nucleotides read TGTGCCAGCTCACGACAGGGCGTGGGGGCCAACGTCCTGACTTTC.

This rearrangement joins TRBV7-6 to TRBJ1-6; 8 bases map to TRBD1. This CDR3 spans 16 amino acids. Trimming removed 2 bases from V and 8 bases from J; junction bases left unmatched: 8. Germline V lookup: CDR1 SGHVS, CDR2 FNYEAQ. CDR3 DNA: TGTGCCAGCAGCTTAATCTCCGGACAGGGATATTCACCCCTCCACTTT. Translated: CASSLISGQGYSPLHF.

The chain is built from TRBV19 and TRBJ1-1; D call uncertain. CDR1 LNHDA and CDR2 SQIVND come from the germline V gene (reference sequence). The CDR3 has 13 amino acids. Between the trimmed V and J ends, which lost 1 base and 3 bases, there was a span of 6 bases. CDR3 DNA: TGTGCCAGTAGTATAGGGTGGCACACTGAAGCTTTCTTT. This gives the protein CASSIGWHTEAFF.

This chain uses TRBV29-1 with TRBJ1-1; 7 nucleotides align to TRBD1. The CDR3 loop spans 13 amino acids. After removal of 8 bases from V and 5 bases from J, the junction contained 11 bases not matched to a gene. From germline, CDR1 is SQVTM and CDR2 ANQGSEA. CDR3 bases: TGCAGCACCGTAACAGGGGATCGGACTGAAGCTTTCTTT. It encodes CSTVTGDRTEAFF.

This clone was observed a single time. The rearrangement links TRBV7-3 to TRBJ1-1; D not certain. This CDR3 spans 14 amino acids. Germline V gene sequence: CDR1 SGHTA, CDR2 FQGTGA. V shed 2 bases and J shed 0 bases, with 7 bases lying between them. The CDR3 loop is CASSLAGVNTEAFF. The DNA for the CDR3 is TGTGCCAGCAGCTTAGCCGGGGTGAACACTGAAGCTTTCTTT. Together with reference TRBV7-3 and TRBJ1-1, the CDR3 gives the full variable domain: GAGVSQTPSNKVTEKGKYVELRCDPISGHTALYWYRQSLGQGPEFLIYFQGTGAADDSGLPNDRFFAVRPEGSVSTLKIQRTERGDSAVYLCASSLAGVNTEAFFGQGTRLTVV.

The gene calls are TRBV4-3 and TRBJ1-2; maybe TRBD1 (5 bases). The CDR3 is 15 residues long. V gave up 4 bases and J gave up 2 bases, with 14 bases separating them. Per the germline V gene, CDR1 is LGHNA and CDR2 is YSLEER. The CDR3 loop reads CASSPQLTENYGYTF. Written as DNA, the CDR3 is TGCGCCAGCAGCCCGCAATTGACAGAGAACTATGGCTACACCTTC.

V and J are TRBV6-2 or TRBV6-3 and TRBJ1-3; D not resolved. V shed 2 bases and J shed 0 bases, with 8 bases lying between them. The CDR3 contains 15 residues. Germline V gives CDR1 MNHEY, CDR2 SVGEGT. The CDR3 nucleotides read TGTGCCAGCAGTTACAGGCGGAGCTCTGGAAACACCATATATTTT. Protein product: CASSYRRSSGNTIYF.

The CDR3 DNA sequence: TGTGCCAGCAGTTCACAACTAGGGGGACTAGCGGGGAGGGAGGCGGAGACCCAGTACTTC. It yields the protein CASSSQLGGLAGREAETQYF. V usage is TRBV28 and J usage is TRBJ2-5; 13 positions agree with TRBD2. CDR1 is MDHEN and CDR2 is SYDVKM in the germline V gene. Trimming at V came to 4 bases and at J to 5 bases, leaving 19 bases not matched to a gene. The length of the CDR3 is 20 residues.

CDR3: CASSPGTSFYGYTF. CDR3 DNA sequence: TGTGCCAGCAGCCCAGGGACAAGCTTCTATGGCTACACCTTC. The chain combines TRBV7-8 with TRBJ1-2, with D possibly being TRBD1 (6 bases). With 5 bases removed from V and 4 bases from J, the gap between germline ends came to 14 bases. There are 14 residues in the CDR3. CDR1 is SGHVS, CDR2 FQNEAQ, per germline.

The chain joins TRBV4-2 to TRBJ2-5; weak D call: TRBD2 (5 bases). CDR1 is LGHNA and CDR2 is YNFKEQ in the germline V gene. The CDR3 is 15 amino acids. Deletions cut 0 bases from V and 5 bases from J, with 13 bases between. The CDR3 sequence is CASSQDPQRLETQYF. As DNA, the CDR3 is TGTGCCAGCAGCCAAGATCCCCAGCGGCTGGAGACCCAGTACTTC.

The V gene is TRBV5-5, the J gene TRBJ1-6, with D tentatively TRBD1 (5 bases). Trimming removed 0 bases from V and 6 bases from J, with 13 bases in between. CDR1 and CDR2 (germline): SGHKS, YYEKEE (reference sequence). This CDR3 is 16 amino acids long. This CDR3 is CASSLVRDPGNSPLHF. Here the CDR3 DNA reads TGTGCCAGCAGCTTGGTACGGGACCCGGGTAATTCACCCCTCCACTTT. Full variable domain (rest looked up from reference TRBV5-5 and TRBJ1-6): DAGVTQSPTHLIKTRGQQVTLRCSPISGHKSVSWYQQVLGQGPQFIFQYYEKEERGRGNFPDRFSARQFPNYSSELNVNALLLGDSALYLCASSLVRDPGNSPLHFGNGTRLTVT.

CDR3 bases: TGTGCCAGCAGCTTAAACCCGACAAACATTCAGTACTTC. Encoded protein: CASSLNPTNIQYF. J is TRBJ2-4 and V is TRBV7-9; unclear D gene. Germline CDR1 SEHNR, CDR2 FQNEAQ (reference sequence). The V and J ends lost 2 bases and 6 bases respectively, with 8 bases between them. CDR3 length: 13 amino acids. The full variable domain, in which reference TRBV7-9 and TRBJ2-4 provide the parts outside the CDR3, is DTGVSQNPRHKITKRGQNVTFRCDPISEHNRLYWYRQTLGQGPEFLTYFQNEAQLEKSRLLSDRFSAERPKGSFSTLEIQRTEQGDSAMYLCASSLNPTNIQYFGAGTRLSVL.

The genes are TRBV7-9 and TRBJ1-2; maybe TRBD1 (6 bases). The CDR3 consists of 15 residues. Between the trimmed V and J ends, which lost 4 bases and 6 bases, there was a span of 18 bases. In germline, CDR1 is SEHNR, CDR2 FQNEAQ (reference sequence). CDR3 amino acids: CASSSSPRGHHGYTF. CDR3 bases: TGTGCCAGCAGCTCTTCCCCCAGGGGACACCATGGCTACACCTTC.

The CDR3 is CASSPQQGNTEAFF. CDR3 bases: TGTGCCAGCTCACCACAACAGGGGAACACTGAAGCTTTCTTT. V usage is TRBV18 and J usage is TRBJ1-1, with a tentative D call TRBD1 (6 bases). The germline V and J ends were trimmed by 1 base and 1 base, with 7 bases remaining between them. The CDR3 consists of 14 residues. Germline V gives CDR1 KGHSH, CDR2 LQKENI. The complete variable domain, with remaining parts taken from reference TRBV18 and TRBJ1-1, reads NAGVMQNPRHLVRRRGQEARLRCSPMKGHSHVYWYRQLPEEGLKFMVYLQKENIIDESGMPKERFSAEFPKEGPSILRIQQVVRGDSAAYFCASSPQQGNTEAFFGQGTRLTVV.

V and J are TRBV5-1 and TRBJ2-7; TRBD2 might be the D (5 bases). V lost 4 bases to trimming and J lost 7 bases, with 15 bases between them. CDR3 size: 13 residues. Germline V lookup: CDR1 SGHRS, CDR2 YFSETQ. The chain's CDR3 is CASSHPGPGEQYF. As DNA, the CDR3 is TGCGCCAGCAGCCACCCTGGGCCGGGGGAGCAGTACTTC.

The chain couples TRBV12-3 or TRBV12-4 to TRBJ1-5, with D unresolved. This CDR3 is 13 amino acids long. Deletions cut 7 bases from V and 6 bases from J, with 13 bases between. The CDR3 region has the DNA TGTGCCAGCACGACCTTAGTCGGTCAGCCCCAGCATTTT. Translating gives CASTTLVGQPQHF.

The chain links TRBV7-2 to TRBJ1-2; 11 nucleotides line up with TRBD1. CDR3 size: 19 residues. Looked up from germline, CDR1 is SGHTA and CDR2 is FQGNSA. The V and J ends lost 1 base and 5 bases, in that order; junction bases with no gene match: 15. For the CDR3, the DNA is TGTGCCAGCAGCTTAGTCGCGGGACGCGGCGGGACAGGGGGGTATGGCTACACCTTC. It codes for CASSLVAGRGGTGGYGYTF.

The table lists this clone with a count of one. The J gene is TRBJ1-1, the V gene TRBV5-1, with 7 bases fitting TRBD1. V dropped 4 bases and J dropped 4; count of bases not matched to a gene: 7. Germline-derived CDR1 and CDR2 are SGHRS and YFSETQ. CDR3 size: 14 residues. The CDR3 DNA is TGCGCCAGCAGCCCCCAAGGGGGCGGCACTGAAGCTTTCTTT. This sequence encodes CASSPQGGGTEAFF.

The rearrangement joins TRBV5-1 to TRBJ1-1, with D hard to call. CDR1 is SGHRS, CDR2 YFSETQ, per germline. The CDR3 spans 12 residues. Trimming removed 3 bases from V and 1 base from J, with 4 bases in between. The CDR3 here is CASSYGNTEAFF. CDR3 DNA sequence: TGCGCCAGCAGCTACGGGAACACTGAAGCTTTCTTT.

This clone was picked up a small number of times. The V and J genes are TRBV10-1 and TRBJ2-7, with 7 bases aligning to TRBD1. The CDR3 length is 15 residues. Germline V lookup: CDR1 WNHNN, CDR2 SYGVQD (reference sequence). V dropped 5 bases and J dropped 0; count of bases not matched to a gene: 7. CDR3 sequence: CASSTYRGSSYEQYF. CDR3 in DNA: TGCGCCAGCAGTACATACAGGGGATCCTCCTACGAGCAGTACTTC.

The DNA for the CDR3 is TGTGCCAGCAGTCCGGACACCGTGTACACCTTC. Amino acid sequence: CASSPDTVYTF. The J gene is TRBJ1-2, the V gene TRBV28, with D possibly TRBD1 on 5 matching bases. The CDR3 runs to 11 residues. V shed 5 bases and J shed 11 bases, with 12 bases lying between them. Per germline, CDR1 MDHEN and CDR2 SYDVKM.

CDR3 sequence (DNA): TGCAGCGTTGAAGATCCGTCCTTTGTCCGAAACCAAGAGACCCAGTACTTC. Amino acid sequence: CSVEDPSFVRNQETQYF. The chain combines TRBV29-1 with TRBJ2-5; no clear D. CDR1 and CDR2 from the germline V gene are SQVTM and ANQGSEA. The CDR3 spans 17 residues. V was shortened by 0 bases and J by 0 bases, with 17 bases between the two germline ends.

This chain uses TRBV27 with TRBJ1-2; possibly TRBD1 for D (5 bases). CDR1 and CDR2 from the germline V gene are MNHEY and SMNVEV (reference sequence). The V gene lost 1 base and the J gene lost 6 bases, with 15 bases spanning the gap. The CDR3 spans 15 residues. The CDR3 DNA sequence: TGTGCCAGCAGTTTATTGCAGGGCAGGGTCGATGGCTACACCTTC. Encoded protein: CASSLLQGRVDGYTF.

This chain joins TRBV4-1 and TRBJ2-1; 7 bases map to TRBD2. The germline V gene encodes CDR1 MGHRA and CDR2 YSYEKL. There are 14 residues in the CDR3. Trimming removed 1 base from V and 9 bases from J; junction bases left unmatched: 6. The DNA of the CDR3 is TGCGCCAGCAGCCAAGGGCGGACGGGGGGTGAGCAGTTCTTC. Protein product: CASSQGRTGGEQFF.

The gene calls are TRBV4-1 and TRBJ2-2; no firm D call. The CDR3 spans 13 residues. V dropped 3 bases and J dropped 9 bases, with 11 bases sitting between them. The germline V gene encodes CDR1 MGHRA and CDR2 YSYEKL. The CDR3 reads CASSHSLFRELFF. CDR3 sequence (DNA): TGCGCCAGCAGCCATTCGTTATTTCGGGAGCTGTTTTTT.

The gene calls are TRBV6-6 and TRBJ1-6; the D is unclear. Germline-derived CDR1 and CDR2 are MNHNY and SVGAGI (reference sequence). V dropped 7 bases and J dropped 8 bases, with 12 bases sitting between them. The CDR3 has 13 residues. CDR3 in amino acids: CASKGRRDSPLHF. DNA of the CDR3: TGTGCCAGCAAAGGGCGTAGGGATTCACCCCTCCACTTT.

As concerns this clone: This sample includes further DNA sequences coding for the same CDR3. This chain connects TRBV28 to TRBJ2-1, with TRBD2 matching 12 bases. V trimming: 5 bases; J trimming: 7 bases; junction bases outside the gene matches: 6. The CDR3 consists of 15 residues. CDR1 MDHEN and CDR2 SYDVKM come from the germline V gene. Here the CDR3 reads CASSLAGGPGNEQFF. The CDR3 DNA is TGTGCCAGCAGTCTAGCGGGGGGGCCGGGAAATGAGCAGTTCTTC. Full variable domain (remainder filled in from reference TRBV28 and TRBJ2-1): DVKVTQSSRYLVKRTGEKVFLECVQDMDHENMFWYRQDPGLGLRLIYFSYDVKMKEKGDIPEGYSVSREKKERFSLILESASTNQTSMYLCASSLAGGPGNEQFFGPGTRLTVL.